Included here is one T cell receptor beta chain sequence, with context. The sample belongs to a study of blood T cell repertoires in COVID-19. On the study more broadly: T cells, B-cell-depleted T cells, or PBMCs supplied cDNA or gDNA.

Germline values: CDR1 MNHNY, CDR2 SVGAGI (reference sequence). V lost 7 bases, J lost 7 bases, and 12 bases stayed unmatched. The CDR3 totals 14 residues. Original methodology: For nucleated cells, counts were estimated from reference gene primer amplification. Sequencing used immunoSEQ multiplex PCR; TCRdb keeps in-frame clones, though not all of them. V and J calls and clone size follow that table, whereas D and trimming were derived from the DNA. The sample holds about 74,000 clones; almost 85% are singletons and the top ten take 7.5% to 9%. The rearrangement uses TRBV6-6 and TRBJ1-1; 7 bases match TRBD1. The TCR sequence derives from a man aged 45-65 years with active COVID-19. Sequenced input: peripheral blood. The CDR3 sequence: CASTHLGTVNEAFF. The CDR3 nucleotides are TGTGCCAGCACCCATCTGGGGACAGTAAATGAAGCTTTCTTT.